A selection of T cell receptor beta chains follows, all from one sample in a study of memory CD4+ T cells and cytomegalovirus serostatus. Sequenced by immunoSEQ multiplex PCR; TCRdb stores in-frame clones only, minus some. Of tens of thousands of clones in the sample, 75% to 80% were seen once. Source material: memory CD4+ T cells from blood. The origin of the receptors is an adult in good health and CMV-seropositive. Both conserved end residues are trimmed from each CDR3.

TRBJ2-2 | TRBV14 | ASSQGRYTGELF
TRBJ1-1 | TRBV5-1 | ASSLTVNTEAF
TRBJ2-6 | TRBV7-6 | ASSGPGANVLT
TRBJ2-1 | TRBV29-1 | SVEESERGFEQF
TRBJ1-1 | TRBV10-2 | ASSVGPLAEAF
TRBJ2-3 | TRBV18 | ASSPAAGKSTDTQY
TRBJ1-2 | TRBV6-1 | ASSETGRGGYT
TRBJ1-2 | TRBV19 | ASSMRWGQGEGYT
TRBJ1-6 | TRBV4-1 | ASSPGTVYNSPLH
TRBJ2-3 | TRBV4-3 | ASSQEWKSGLAGGTDTQY
TRBJ1-2 | TRBV11-3 | ASSPSLDRGSGYT